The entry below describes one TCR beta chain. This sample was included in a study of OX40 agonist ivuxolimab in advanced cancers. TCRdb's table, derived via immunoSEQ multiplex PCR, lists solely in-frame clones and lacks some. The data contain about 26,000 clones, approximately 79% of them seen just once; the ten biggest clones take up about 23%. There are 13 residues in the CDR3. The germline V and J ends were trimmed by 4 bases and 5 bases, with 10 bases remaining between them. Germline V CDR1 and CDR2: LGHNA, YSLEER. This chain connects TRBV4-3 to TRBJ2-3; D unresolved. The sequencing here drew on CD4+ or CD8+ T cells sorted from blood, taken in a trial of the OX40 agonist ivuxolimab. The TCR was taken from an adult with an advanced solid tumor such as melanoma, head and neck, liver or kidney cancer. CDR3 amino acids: CASSRTLVDTQYF. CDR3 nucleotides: TGCGCCAGCAGCCGCACCTTGGTAGATACGCAGTATTTT.